This TCR beta chain comes out of a study of cytomegalovirus exposure and HLA in healthy donors. Study overall: In an early release, HLA-typed donors contributed 75 million to 85 million unique TCR sequences.

Study results and caveats: In a later analysis, HLA-C alleles had the fewest associated TCRs, DRB1 alleles the most. Earlier analysis yielded a pattern in which most TCR beta V segments were productive about 87% or about 30% of the time. A few CMV-associated chains proved CMV antigen-specific in vitro.

The PCR ran on 60 Vbeta and 13 Jbeta primers. Profiling relied on immunoSEQ multiplex PCR, and the TCRdb table lists in-frame clones only, not all of them. The sample has 50,000 to 60,000 clones, 60% to 80% seen once; the top ten hold about 2.5%. About this clone: Its antigen is as yet unknown.

CDR1 and CDR2 (germline): SGDLS, YYNGEE. The CDR3 consists of 14 residues. V lost 0 bases to trimming and J lost 3 bases, with 9 bases between them. The chain carries TRBV9 and TRBJ1-1, with D perhaps matching TRBD1 (6 bases). This TCR was sampled from a woman between 40 and 55 years old in good health and CMV-seropositive. Sequenced sample: PBMCs. CDR3 protein: CASSVAGADTEAFF. CDR3 in DNA: TGTGCCAGCAGCGTAGCAGGGGCGGACACTGAAGCTTTCTTT. The entire variable domain, with the rest obtained from reference TRBV9 and TRBJ1-1, is as follows: DSGVTQTPKHLITATGQRVTLRCSPRSGDLSVYWYQQSLDQGLQFLIQYYNGEERAKGNILERFSAQQFPDLHSELNLSSLELGDSALYFCASSVAGADTEAFFGQGTRLTVV.